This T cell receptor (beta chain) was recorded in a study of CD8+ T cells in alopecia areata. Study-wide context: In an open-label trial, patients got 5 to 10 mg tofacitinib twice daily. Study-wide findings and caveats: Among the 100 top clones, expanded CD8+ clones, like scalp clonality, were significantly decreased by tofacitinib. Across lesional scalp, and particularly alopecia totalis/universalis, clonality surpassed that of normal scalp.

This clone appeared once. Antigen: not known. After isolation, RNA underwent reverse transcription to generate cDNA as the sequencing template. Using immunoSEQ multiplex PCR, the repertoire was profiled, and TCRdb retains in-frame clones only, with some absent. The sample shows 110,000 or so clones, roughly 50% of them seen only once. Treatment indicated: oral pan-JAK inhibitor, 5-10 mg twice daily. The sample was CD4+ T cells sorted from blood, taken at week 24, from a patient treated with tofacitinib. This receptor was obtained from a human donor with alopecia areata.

In DNA, the CDR3 is TGTGCCTGGAGTGTAGAGGGGACAGCCAAAAACATTCAGTACTTC. It encodes CAWSVEGTAKNIQYF. The chain combines TRBV30 with TRBJ2-4; TRBD1 or TRBD2 may be the D gene (5 bases each). This CDR3 has 15 residues. CDR1 is GTSNPN and CDR2 is SVGIG in the germline V gene (reference sequence). The V and J ends lost 0 bases and 0 bases respectively, with 9 bases between them.